This TCR beta chain was observed in a study of beta chain features in type 1 diabetes. Broader study findings: For cells with high TCR expression, cDNA sequencing could yield over-representation. Type 1 diabetes patients had TCRB CDR3s that were shorter (moderately but significantly so) in all four CD4+ subsets. Amplification by PCR could prefer shorter templates, with the same effect in patients and controls.

Sequencing targeted expressed TCRB transcripts, as all isolated RNA had been reverse transcribed. Samples of naive, central memory and regulatory T cells yielded a mean of about 3.5 million reads. Clones were read by immunoSEQ multiplex PCR, and TCRdb kept only the in-frame ones, dropping some. This table has over 150,000 clones, around 8% appearing once. The sample holds many counts of this clone. Its antigen is unidentified. The CDR3 runs to 17 residues. Trimming stripped 5 bases from V and 6 bases from J, with 25 bases between. Germline CDR1 is SGHAT and CDR2 is FQNNGV. The receptor was derived from a woman in her thirties or forties with type 1 diabetes. What was sequenced was central memory CD4+ T cells from blood. The V gene is TRBV11-2, the J gene TRBJ1-1, with D possibly matching TRBD1 (6 bases). The DNA of the CDR3 is TGTGCCAGCAGCCAACAATTCACAGGGTTCTCTGTTGCTGAAGCTTTCTTT. Amino acid sequence: CASSQQFTGFSVAEAFF.